This is a list of T cell receptor beta chains from one sample in a study of type 1 regulatory T cells. These receptors lack a known antigen. TCRdb called the reads again in MiXCR, with one record for every CDR3 protein. Among approximately 45,000 distinct CDR3 sequences listed, more than 9% were seen once. The source material was cultured non-Tr1 T cells, either the whole culture or a sorted T cell fraction (not recorded which). These receptors all stem from a human donor in good health. CDR3s include the opening cysteine and the closing phenylalanine or tryptophan. Each record gives: V gene, J gene, clone size, D gene, CDR3 protein, CDR3 DNA. D genes are given only for firm matches. Not every row has a clone size; where given, it reads once, few, many or a size class.

v_call: TRBV7-9
j_call: TRBJ2-1
clone_size: few
d_call: TRBD2
cdr3_aa: CASSLRASGSYNEQFF
cdr3_nt: TGTGCCAGCAGCTTACGGGCTAGCGGGTCCTACAATGAGCAGTTCTTC

v_call: TRBV5-6
j_call: TRBJ1-5
clone_size: few
d_call: -
cdr3_aa: CASSSWGLSNQPQHF
cdr3_nt: TGTGCCAGCAGCTCATGGGGTCTCAGCAATCAGCCCCAGCATTTT

v_call: TRBV20-1
j_call: TRBJ2-3
clone_size: -
d_call: -
cdr3_aa: CSASPSEYTQYF
cdr3_nt: TGCAGTGCCTCCCCTTCTGAGTATACGCAGTATTTT

v_call: TRBV9
j_call: TRBJ2-5
clone_size: -
d_call: -
cdr3_aa: CASSVSLEETQYF
cdr3_nt: TGTGCCAGCAGCGTATCCTTGGAAGAGACCCAGTACTTC

v_call: TRBV5-5
j_call: TRBJ1-3
clone_size: many
d_call: -
cdr3_aa: CASSNGQSGNTIYF
cdr3_nt: TGTGCCAGCAGCAATGGGCAGTCTGGAAACACCATATATTTT

v_call: TRBV20-1
j_call: TRBJ2-3
clone_size: few
d_call: -
cdr3_aa: CSASFRLPGVDTQYF
cdr3_nt: TGCAGTGCTAGTTTCCGGCTACCCGGGGTAGATACGCAGTATTTT

v_call: TRBV7-9
j_call: TRBJ1-1
clone_size: -
d_call: -
cdr3_aa: CASSLGARLNTEAFF
cdr3_nt: TGTGCCAGCAGCTTAGGTGCTCGGCTGAACACTGAAGCTTTCTTT

v_call: TRBV11-2
j_call: TRBJ1-1
clone_size: -
d_call: -
cdr3_aa: CASSLVFRDTEAFF
cdr3_nt: TGTGCCAGCAGCTTAGTTTTCAGGGACACTGAAGCTTTCTTT

v_call: TRBV5-1
j_call: TRBJ1-6
clone_size: -
d_call: TRBD1
cdr3_aa: CASSGTVDSPLHF
cdr3_nt: TGCGCCAGCTCCGGGACAGTCGATTCACCCCTCCACTTT

v_call: TRBV25-1
j_call: TRBJ2-3
clone_size: many
d_call: -
cdr3_aa: CASSAVLDSGTDTQYF
cdr3_nt: TGTGCCAGCAGTGCCGTACTTGATTCGGGCACAGATACGCAGTATTTT

v_call: TRBV20-1
j_call: TRBJ2-3
clone_size: -
d_call: -
cdr3_aa: CSATLSFRMADTQYF
cdr3_nt: TGCAGTGCTACGCTTAGTTTCCGTATGGCAGATACGCAGTATTTT

v_call: TRBV6-2/TRBV6-3
j_call: TRBJ2-1
clone_size: -
d_call: TRBD2
cdr3_aa: CASSYSRREGGEQFF
cdr3_nt: TGTGCCAGCAGTTACTCGAGGCGGGAGGGCGGTGAGCAGTTCTTC

v_call: TRBV5-1
j_call: TRBJ2-2
clone_size: -
d_call: -
cdr3_aa: CASSIDSSNTRELFF
cdr3_nt: TGCGCCAGCAGCATTGACTCTTCGAACACCCGGGAGCTGTTTTTT

v_call: TRBV20-1
j_call: TRBJ2-3
clone_size: -
d_call: -
cdr3_aa: CSARAVVDTQYF
cdr3_nt: TGCAGTGCTAGGGCGGTGGTGGATACGCAGTATTTT

v_call: TRBV3-1
j_call: TRBJ1-2
clone_size: few
d_call: -
cdr3_aa: CASSQDDRPYGCTF
cdr3_nt: TGTGCCAGCAGCCAAGACGACAGGCCATATGGCTGCACCTTC

v_call: TRBV20-1
j_call: TRBJ2-1
clone_size: few
d_call: -
cdr3_aa: CSARVQRSNEQFF
cdr3_nt: TGCAGTGCTAGAGTCCAGCGGTCGAATGAGCAGTTCTTC

v_call: TRBV20-1
j_call: TRBJ1-3
clone_size: many
d_call: -
cdr3_aa: CSARQGGSGNTIYF
cdr3_nt: TGCAGTGCTAGACAGGGAGGATCTGGAAACACCATATATTTT

v_call: TRBV5-1
j_call: TRBJ2-2
clone_size: few
d_call: TRBD2
cdr3_aa: CASSIGGSTGELFF
cdr3_nt: TGCGCCAGCAGCATCGGGGGGAGCACCGGGGAGCTGTTTTTT

v_call: TRBV7-2
j_call: TRBJ2-7
clone_size: few
d_call: -
cdr3_aa: CASSLGSGLNYEQCF
cdr3_nt: TGTGCCAGCAGCTTAGGTAGCGGCCTTAACTACGAGCAGTGCTTC

v_call: TRBV20-1
j_call: TRBJ2-4
clone_size: -
d_call: TRBD2
cdr3_aa: CSGSAVQRGLKNIQYF
cdr3_nt: TGCAGTGGATCGGCCGTCCAGCGGGGCCTTAAAAACATTCAGTACTTC

v_call: TRBV29-1
j_call: TRBJ2-5
clone_size: -
d_call: -
cdr3_aa: CSVRRETQYF
cdr3_nt: TGCAGCGTTAGGAGGGAGACCCAGTACTTC

v_call: TRBV27
j_call: TRBJ2-7
clone_size: few
d_call: TRBD2
cdr3_aa: CASSLSGRDEQYF
cdr3_nt: TGTGCCAGCAGTTTATCTGGGAGGGACGAGCAGTACTTC

v_call: TRBV4-3
j_call: TRBJ1-5
clone_size: many
d_call: -
cdr3_aa: CASSQGVSVRPQHF
cdr3_nt: TGCGCCAGCAGCCAAGGGGTCTCGGTCAGGCCCCAGCATTTT

v_call: TRBV20-1
j_call: TRBJ2-3
clone_size: many
d_call: TRBD1
cdr3_aa: CSAHRPTGGSTDTQYF
cdr3_nt: TGCAGTGCTCACAGGCCGACAGGGGGAAGCACAGATACGCAGTATTTT

v_call: TRBV5-1
j_call: TRBJ2-7
clone_size: many
d_call: -
cdr3_aa: CASSLGLGRGQNEQYF
cdr3_nt: TGCGCCAGCAGCTTGGGCCTTGGGAGGGGGCAAAACGAGCAGTACTTC

v_call: TRBV5-1
j_call: TRBJ1-4
clone_size: -
d_call: TRBD1
cdr3_aa: CASSRQGATNEKLFF
cdr3_nt: TGCGCCAGCAGCAGACAGGGGGCAACTAATGAAAAACTGTTTTTT

v_call: TRBV20-1
j_call: TRBJ1-6
clone_size: -
d_call: -
cdr3_aa: CSARRGGGDSPLHF
cdr3_nt: TGCAGTGCTCGCCGAGGAGGGGGAGATTCACCCCTCCACTTT

v_call: TRBV29-1
j_call: TRBJ2-5
clone_size: many
d_call: -
cdr3_aa: CSSQSQGETQYF
cdr3_nt: TGCAGCTCTCAATCTCAGGGGGAGACCCAGTACTTC

v_call: TRBV5-1
j_call: TRBJ2-6
clone_size: many
d_call: -
cdr3_aa: CASSPDISGANVLTF
cdr3_nt: TGCGCCAGCAGCCCAGACATCTCTGGGGCCAACGTCCTGACTTTC